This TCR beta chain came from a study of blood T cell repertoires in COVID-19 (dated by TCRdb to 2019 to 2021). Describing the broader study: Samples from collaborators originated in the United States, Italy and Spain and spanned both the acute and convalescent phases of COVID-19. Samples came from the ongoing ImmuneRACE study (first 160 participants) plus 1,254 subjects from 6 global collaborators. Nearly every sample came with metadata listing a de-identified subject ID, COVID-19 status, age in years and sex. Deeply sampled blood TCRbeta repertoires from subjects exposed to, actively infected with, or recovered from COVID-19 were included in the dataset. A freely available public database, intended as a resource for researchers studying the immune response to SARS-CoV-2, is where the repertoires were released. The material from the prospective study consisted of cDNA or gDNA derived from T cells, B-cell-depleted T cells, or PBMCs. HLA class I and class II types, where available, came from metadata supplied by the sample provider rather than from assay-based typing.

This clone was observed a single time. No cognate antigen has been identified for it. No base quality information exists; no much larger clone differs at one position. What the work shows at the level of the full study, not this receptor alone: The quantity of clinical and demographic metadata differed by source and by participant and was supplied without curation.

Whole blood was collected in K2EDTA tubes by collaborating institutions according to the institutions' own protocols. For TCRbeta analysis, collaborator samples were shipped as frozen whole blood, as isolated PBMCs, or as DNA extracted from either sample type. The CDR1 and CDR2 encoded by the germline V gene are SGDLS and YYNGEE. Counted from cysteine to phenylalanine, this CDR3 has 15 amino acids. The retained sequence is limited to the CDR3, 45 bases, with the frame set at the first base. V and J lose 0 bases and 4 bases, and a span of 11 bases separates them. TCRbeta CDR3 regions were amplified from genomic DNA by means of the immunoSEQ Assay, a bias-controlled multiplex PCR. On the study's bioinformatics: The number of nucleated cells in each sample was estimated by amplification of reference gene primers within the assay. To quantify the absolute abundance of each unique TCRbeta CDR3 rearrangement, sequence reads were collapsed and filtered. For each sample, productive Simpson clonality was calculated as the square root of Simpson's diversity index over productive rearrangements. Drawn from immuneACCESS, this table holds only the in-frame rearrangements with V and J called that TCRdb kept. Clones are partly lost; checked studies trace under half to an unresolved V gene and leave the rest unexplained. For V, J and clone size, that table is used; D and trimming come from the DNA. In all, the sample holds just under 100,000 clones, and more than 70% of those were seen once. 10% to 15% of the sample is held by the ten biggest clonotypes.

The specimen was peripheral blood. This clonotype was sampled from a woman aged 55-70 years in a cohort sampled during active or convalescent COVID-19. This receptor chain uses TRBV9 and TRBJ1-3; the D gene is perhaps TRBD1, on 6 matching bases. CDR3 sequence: CASSVGGRGGNTIYF. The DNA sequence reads TGTGCCAGCAGCGTAGGGGGGCGCGGGGGAAACACCATATATTTT.